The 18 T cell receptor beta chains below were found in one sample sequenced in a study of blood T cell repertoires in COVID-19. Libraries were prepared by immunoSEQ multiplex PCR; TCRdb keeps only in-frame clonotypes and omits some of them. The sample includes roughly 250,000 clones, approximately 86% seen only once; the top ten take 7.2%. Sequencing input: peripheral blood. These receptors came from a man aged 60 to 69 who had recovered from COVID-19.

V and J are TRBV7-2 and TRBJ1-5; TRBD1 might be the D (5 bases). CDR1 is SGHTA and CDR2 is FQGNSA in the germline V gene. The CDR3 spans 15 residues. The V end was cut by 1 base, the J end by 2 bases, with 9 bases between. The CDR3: CASSLEGMGNQPQHF. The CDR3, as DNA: TGTGCCAGCAGCTTAGAGGGGATGGGCAATCAGCCCCAGCATTTT.

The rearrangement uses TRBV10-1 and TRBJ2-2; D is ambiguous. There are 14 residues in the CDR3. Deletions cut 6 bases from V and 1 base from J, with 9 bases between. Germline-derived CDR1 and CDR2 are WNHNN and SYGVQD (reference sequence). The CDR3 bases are TGCGCCAGCAGCCAGTACATGAACACCGGGGAGCTGTTTTTT. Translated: CASSQYMNTGELFF.

The CDR3 loop reads CASETRYSNQPQHF. The CDR3 DNA follows: TGTGCCAGCGAGACAAGATATAGCAATCAGCCCCAGCATTTT. The chain joins TRBV19 to TRBJ1-5; no clear D gene. From germline, CDR1 is LNHDA and CDR2 SQIVND (reference sequence). CDR3 length equals 14 residues. Deletions cut 9 bases from V and 0 bases from J, with 12 bases between.

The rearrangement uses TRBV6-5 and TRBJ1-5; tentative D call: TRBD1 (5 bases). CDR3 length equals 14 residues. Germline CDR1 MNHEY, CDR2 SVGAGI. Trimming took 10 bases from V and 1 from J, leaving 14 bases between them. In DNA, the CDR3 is TGTGCCACCTTCCGGGCAGGGAGCAATCAGCCCCAGCATTTT. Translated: CATFRAGSNQPQHF.

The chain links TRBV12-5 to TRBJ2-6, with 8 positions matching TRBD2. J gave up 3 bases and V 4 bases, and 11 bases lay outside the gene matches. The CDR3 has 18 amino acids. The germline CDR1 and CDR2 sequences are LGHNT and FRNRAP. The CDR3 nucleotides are TGTGCTAGTGGTTCTTCCGGGGGGGCACGTCGTGGGGCCAACGTCCTGACTTTC. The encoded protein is CASGSSGGARRGANVLTF.

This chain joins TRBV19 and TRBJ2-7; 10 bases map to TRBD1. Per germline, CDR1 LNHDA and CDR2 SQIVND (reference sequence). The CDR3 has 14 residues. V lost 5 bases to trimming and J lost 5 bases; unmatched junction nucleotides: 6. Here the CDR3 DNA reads TGTGCCAGTAGTTCTACCGGGACAGGGGACGAGCAGTACTTC. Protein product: CASSSTGTGDEQYF.

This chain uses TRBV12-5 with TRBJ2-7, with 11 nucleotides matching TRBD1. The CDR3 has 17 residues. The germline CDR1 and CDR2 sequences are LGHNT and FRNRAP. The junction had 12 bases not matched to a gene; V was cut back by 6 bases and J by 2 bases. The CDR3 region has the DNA TGTGCTAGTGGCCAAATCCCTGGGACAGGGGGGGCCTACGAGCAGTACGTC. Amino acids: CASGQIPGTGGAYEQYV.

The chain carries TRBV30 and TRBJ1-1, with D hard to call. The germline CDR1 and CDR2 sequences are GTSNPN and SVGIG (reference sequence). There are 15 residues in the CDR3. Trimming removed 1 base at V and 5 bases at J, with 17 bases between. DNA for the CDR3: TGTGCCTGGAGTGGTACCCTTCCGGCGGGAACTGAAGCTTTCTTT. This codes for CAWSGTLPAGTEAFF.

The CDR3 nucleotides read TGTGCCAGCAGCACAGGGACAGGGGATGAGCAGTTCTTC. Its protein is CASSTGTGDEQFF. The chain has TRBV9 and TRBJ2-1, with TRBD1 matching over 10 bases. With V trimmed by 4 bases and J by 8 bases, 3 bases remained unmatched. The CDR3 length is 13 residues. Germline assignment: CDR1 SGDLS and CDR2 YYNGEE.

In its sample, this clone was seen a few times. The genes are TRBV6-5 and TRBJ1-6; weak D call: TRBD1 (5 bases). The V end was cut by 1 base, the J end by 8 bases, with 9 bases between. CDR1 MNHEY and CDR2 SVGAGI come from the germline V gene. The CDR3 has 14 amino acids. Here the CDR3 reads CASSYFRGYSPLHF. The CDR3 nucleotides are TGTGCCAGCAGTTACTTTAGGGGCTATTCACCCCTCCACTTT.

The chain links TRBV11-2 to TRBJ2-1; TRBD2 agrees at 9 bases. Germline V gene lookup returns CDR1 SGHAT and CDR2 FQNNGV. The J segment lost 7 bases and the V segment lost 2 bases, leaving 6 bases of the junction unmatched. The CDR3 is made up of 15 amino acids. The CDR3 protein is CASSLISGGWNEQFF. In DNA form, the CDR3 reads TGTGCCAGCAGCTTAATTAGCGGGGGTTGGAATGAGCAGTTCTTC.

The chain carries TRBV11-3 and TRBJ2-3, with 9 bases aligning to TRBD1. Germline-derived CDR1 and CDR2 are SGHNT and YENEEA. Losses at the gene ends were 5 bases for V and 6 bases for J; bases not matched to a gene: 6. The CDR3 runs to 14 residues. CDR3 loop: CASSTRTGDDTQYF. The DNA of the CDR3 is TGTGCCAGCAGCACCCGGACAGGGGACGATACGCAGTATTTT.

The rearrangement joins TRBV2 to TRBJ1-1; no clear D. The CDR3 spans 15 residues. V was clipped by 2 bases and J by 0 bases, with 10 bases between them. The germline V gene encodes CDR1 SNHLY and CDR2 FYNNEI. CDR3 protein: CASSESWALNTEAFF. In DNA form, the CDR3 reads TGTGCCAGCAGTGAATCTTGGGCTCTGAACACTGAAGCTTTCTTT.

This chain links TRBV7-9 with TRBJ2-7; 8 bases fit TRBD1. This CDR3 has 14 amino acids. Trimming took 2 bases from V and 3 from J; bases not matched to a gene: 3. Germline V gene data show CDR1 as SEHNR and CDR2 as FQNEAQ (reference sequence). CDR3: CASSLQGAVYEQYF. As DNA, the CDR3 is TGTGCCAGCAGCTTACAGGGGGCGGTCTACGAGCAGTACTTC.

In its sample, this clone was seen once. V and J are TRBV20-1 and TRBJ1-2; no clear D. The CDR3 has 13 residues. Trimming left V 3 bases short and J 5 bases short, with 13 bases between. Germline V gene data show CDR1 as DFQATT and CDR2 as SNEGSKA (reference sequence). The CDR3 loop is CSASPQLEYGYTF. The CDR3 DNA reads TGCAGTGCTAGTCCACAGTTAGAATATGGCTACACCTTC.

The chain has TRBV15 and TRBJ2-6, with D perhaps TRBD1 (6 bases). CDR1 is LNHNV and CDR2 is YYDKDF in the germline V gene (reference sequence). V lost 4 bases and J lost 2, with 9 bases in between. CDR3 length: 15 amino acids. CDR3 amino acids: CATSIHRAGANVLTF. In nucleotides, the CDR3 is TGTGCCACCAGCATCCACAGGGCTGGGGCCAACGTCCTGACTTTC.

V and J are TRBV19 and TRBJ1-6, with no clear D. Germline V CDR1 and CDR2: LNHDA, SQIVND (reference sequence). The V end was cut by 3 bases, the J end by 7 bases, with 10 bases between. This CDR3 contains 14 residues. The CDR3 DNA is TGTGCCAGTAGTATTGGGAGAGAGAATTCACCCCTCCACTTT. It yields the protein CASSIGRENSPLHF.

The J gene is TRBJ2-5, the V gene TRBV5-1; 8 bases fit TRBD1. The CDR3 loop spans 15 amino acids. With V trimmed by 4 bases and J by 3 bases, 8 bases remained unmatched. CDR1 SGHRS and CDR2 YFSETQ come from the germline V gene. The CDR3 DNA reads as TGCGCCAGCAGCCCCGTGCGGACAGGGAAAGAGACCCAGTACTTC. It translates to CASSPVRTGKETQYF. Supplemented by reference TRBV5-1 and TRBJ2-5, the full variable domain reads KAGVTQTPRYLIKTRGQQVTLSCSPISGHRSVSWYQQTPGQGLQFLFEYFSETQRNKGNFPGRFSGRQFSNSRSEMNVSTLELGDSALYLCASSPVRTGKETQYFGPGTRLLVL.